This T cell receptor (beta chain) was captured in a study of T cells of healthy individuals. TCRdb recomputed calls from the 5' RACE reads with MiXCR, one row per CDR3 protein. The sample lists 90,000 to 100,000 distinct CDR3 sequences; approximately 18% were seen once. This CDR3 spans 12 amino acids. Germline V gene lookup returns CDR1 SEHNR and CDR2 FQNEAQ (reference sequence). V was trimmed by 3 bases and J by 3 bases, leaving 5 bases between them. This chain uses TRBV7-9 with TRBJ2-5; no clear D gene. The sequence derives from a human donor in good health. The CDR3 nucleotides are TGTGCCAGCAGCTTGGGAAAAGAGACCCAGTACTTC. Amino acid sequence: CASSLGKETQYF.